The clone carrying this TCR beta chain was counted only a few times. The antigen is unknown. The data were obtained in a study of post-analysis software for immune sequencing data. Study findings and constraints: Strong co-clustering by F measure linked samples that shared a preparation batch. Patients with multiple sclerosis recorded significantly lower normalized Chao1 diversity than controls, the study found. Five TRBV segments (TRBV5-6, TRBV5-1 and TRBV20-1 among them) occurred more frequently in patients than in controls.

Prepared libraries of TCR beta cDNA carried unique molecular identifiers. Yield was about 500,000 cDNA molecules from 1 to 10 million T cells. TCRdb fed the PCR reads into MiXCR, producing one record per CDR3 protein. The top ten hold under 6% of the sample, which has about 820,000 distinct CDR3 sequences, under 70% seen once. This CDR3 has 17 residues. Germline V gene lookup returns CDR1 SQVTM and CDR2 ANQGSEA. The receptor was derived from a girl aged 10-17 years with multiple sclerosis. V is TRBV29-1 and J is TRBJ2-4, with 10 bases aligning to TRBD2. Gene TRBJ2-5 matches the end of the DNA better, so the J call may be wrong. The sequenced sample consisted of blood. DNA of the CDR3: TGCAGCGTTGAAGACCTTCTCACTAGCGGGACGCAAGAGACCCAGTACTTC. Its translation: CSVEDLLTSGTQETQYF.